Shown below are 7 T cell receptor beta chains from a single sample sequenced in a study of shared T cell receptors in the human thymus. Some clones are missing from TCRdb's copy, which holds only in-frame ones; the method was immunoSEQ multiplex PCR. The table has hundreds of thousands of clones, around 87% seen once. This same sample was also part of a study on human thymus T cells.

Specimen: thymocytes. The receptors come from a boy under two years old with a congenital heart defect.

The chain couples TRBV12-5 to TRBJ1-1; D unresolved. The CDR3 has 17 residues. Germline-derived CDR1 and CDR2 are LGHNT and FRNRAP. V gave up 3 bases and J gave up 3 bases, with 20 bases separating them. CDR3 residues: CASGLGEERAADTEAFF. DNA of the CDR3: TGTGCTAGTGGTTTAGGAGAGGAAAGGGCAGCGGACACTGAAGCTTTCTTT. Using reference TRBV12-5 and TRBJ1-1 for the parts outside the CDR3, the full variable domain is DARVTQTPRHKVTEMGQEVTMRCQPILGHNTVFWYRQTMMQGLELLAYFRNRAPLDDSGMPKDRFSAEMPDATLATLKIQPSEPRDSAVYFCASGLGEERAADTEAFFGQGTRLTVV.

The chain couples TRBV15 to TRBJ1-5; possible D gene TRBD1, 6 bases. Germline V CDR1 and CDR2: LNHNV, YYDKDF (reference sequence). V shed 2 bases and J shed 6 bases, with 20 bases lying between them. There are 17 residues in the CDR3. The CDR3 DNA reads TGTGCCACCAGCAGACTCAGTTCAGGGGAGCCTTTTCAGCCCCAGCATTTT. This translates into CATSRLSSGEPFQPQHF.

In this sample, this clone turned up once. This chain connects TRBV4-3 to TRBJ2-6; D might be TRBD1 (6 bases). Germline CDR1 and CDR2: LGHNA and YSLEER. CDR3 length equals 18 residues. The V and J ends lost 1 base and 4 bases respectively, with 17 bases between them. The CDR3 bases are TGCGCCAGCAGCCAAGCGATTTCGGACGGGACAGGGGCCAACGTCCTGACTTTC. Translation: CASSQAISDGTGANVLTF.

This sequence joins TRBV7-2 and TRBJ1-6; 8 nucleotides match TRBD1. Trimming removed 4 bases from V and 0 bases from J; junction bases left unmatched: 8. The CDR3 length is 18 residues. Germline V gene data show CDR1 as SGHTA and CDR2 as FQGNSA. This CDR3 is CASSWITGGSSYNSPLHF. The CDR3 DNA reads TGTGCCAGCAGCTGGATCACAGGGGGGAGCTCCTATAATTCACCCCTCCACTTT.

CDR3: CASSFGQEFTIYF. The CDR3 region has the DNA TGTGCCAGCAGCTTTGGACAGGAGTTCACCATATATTTT. The chain couples TRBV11-2 to TRBJ1-3; TRBD1 matches 7 bases. The trim removed 3 bases at V and 9 bases at J, leaving 5 bases unmatched. The germline V gene encodes CDR1 SGHAT and CDR2 FQNNGV. CDR3 size: 13 residues.

The chain carries TRBV7-9 and TRBJ1-3; D is unclear. The germline V gene encodes CDR1 SEHNR and CDR2 FQNEAQ (reference sequence). The V end was cut by 1 base, the J end by 0 bases, with 16 bases between. The CDR3 runs to 18 residues. The DNA of the CDR3 is TGTGCCAGCAGCTTAGGTACCCAGCAGGCCAACTCTGGAAACACCATATATTTT. It specifies CASSLGTQQANSGNTIYF.

The V gene is TRBV9, the J gene TRBJ1-2; no clear D. The CDR3 sequence is 21 residues long. CDR1 SGDLS and CDR2 YYNGEE come from the germline V gene. V was clipped by 7 bases and J by 1 base, with 35 bases between them. CDR3: CASRVLPLKKRSRTINYGYTF. DNA for the CDR3: TGTGCCAGCCGGGTACTCCCCCTTAAAAAGAGGAGCCGAACTATTAACTATGGCTACACCTTC.